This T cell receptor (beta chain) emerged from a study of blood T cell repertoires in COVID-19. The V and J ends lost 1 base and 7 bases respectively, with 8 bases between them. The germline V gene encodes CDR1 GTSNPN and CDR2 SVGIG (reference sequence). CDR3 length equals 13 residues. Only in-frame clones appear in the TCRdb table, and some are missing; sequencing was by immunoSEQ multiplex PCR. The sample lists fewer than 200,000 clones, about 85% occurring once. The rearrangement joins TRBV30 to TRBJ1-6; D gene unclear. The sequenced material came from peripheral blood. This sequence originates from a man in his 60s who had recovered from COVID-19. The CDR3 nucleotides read TGTGCCTGGAGTGACAGAGCAAATTCACCCCTCCACTTT. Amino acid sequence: CAWSDRANSPLHF.